A selection of T cell receptor beta chains follows, all from one sample in a study of T cells after yellow fever vaccination. MiXCR, run by TCRdb on the 5' RACE reads, gives a single entry per CDR3 protein. The sample lists 620,000 or so distinct CDR3 sequences, about 17% occurring once. The sequenced sample was PBMCs, obtained 4 to 6 days after the first yellow fever vaccination. The receptors come from a man aged 18-30 years who received the YFV17D yellow fever vaccine. Both conserved end residues are trimmed from each CDR3. D genes are given only for firm matches.

D	J	V	CDR3
TRBD1	TRBJ1-6	TRBV5-1	ASSTRQGNSPLH
.	TRBJ1-3	TRBV9	ASSSRTAGNTIY
.	TRBJ2-5	TRBV4-2	ASSQKFLEETQY
.	TRBJ1-3	TRBV9	ASSSLGPGNTIY
.	TRBJ2-1	TRBV12-3/TRBV12-4	ASNDWGTGDNEQF
TRBD2	TRBJ2-3	TRBV20-1	SARALAGGTDTQY
TRBD2	TRBJ2-7	TRBV7-6	ASGPSGGYPYEQY
.	TRBJ1-6	TRBV10-3	AISESRTYRADSPLH
TRBD1	TRBJ1-2	TRBV9	ASSAWDRGYDVYGYT
.	TRBJ2-5	TRBV7-2	ASSPANFYGTQY
.	TRBJ1-4	TRBV4-3	ASSQDPGAPDEKLF
.	TRBJ2-3	TRBV27	ASRNRAFTDTQY
.	TRBJ2-4	TRBV7-9	ASSWDGKNIQY
.	TRBJ2-3	TRBV7-3	ASSTGTRGADTQY
.	TRBJ1-4	TRBV28	ASSPGPSLKGLF
TRBD2	TRBJ2-1	TRBV7-2	ASSIRGGDNEQF
.	TRBJ2-1	TRBV20-1	SARDASRGANEQF
.	TRBJ2-5	TRBV7-3	ASPATANQETQY
.	TRBJ1-2	TRBV18	ASSPPTDWIYGYT
TRBD1	TRBJ2-1	TRBV27	ASSFVGQGRNEQF
TRBD2	TRBJ2-7	TRBV12-3/TRBV12-4	ASSFSGGSSYEQY
TRBD1	TRBJ1-5	TRBV12-3/TRBV12-4	ASSRNRGSNQPQH
TRBD2	TRBJ2-1	TRBV10-2	ASSAGGLNEQF
.	TRBJ2-1	TRBV19	ASSPPSGSSSYNEQF
.	TRBJ2-3	TRBV4-2	ASRGGASNTQY
.	TRBJ2-4	TRBV7-2	ASSLGTSNIQY
.	TRBJ2-2	TRBV6-4	ASSEYGMGWTGELF
TRBD1	TRBJ1-2	TRBV7-8	ASSLGQGALYGYT
.	TRBJ1-5	TRBV3-1	ASSQDGHSNQPQH
TRBD2	TRBJ2-1	TRBV30	AWSVGLAAYNEQF
.	TRBJ2-1	TRBV12-3/TRBV12-4	ASVRDTHRYEQF
TRBD1	TRBJ2-5	TRBV7-2	ASSRDRVGTQY
.	TRBJ1-1	TRBV29-1	SVSLRQGSTEAF
.	TRBJ2-6	TRBV27	ASSKGVWGGANVLT
TRBD2	TRBJ2-2	TRBV7-3	ASSLSAGGANTGELF
.	TRBJ1-1	TRBV7-8	ASRPRLDTEAF
.	TRBJ2-5	TRBV6-5	ASSRRVAGPTQETQY
.	TRBJ2-5	TRBV6-1	ASRPLVGPGGTQY
TRBD2	TRBJ2-3	TRBV5-1	ASTSGGEDTQY
.	TRBJ1-5	TRBV18	ASSQTEINQPQH